This T cell receptor beta chain derives from a study of T cell responses to AZD1222 COVID-19 vaccine. The wider study: Some second doses came at about 4 weeks and others at about 12 weeks; these were pooled. Findings of the study overall: Donors skewed white British and female; clonal diversity was possibly underestimated.

V lost 5 bases to trimming and J lost 2 bases, with 7 bases between them. The CDR3 covers 12 residues. A note on this clone: Its specificity is unknown.

Produced via immunoSEQ multiplex PCR; TCRdb's table is partial and in-frame only. The top ten clones hold roughly 4.5% of a sample with approximately 100,000 clones, approximately 90% of them seen once. This receptor was taken from an adult in good health. The sequencing used peripheral blood, collected on day 0 of AZD1222 vaccination. The genes are TRBV12-3 or TRBV12-4 and TRBJ2-7; D remains unclear. Here the CDR3 reads CASSPLPYEQYF. The CDR3 coding sequence is TGTGCCAGCAGTCCCCTGCCCTACGAGCAGTACTTC.